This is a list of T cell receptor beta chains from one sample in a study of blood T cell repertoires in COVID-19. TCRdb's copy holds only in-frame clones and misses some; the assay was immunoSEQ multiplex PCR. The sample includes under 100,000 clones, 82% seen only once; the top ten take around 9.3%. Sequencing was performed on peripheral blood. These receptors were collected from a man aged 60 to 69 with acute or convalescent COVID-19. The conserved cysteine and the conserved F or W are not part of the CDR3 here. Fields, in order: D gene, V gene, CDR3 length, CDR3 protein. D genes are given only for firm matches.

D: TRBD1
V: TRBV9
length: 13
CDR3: ASNQRGTGYDEQF

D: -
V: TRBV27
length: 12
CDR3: ASRFAGPQETQY

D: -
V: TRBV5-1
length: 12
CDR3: ASSPERGYYGYT

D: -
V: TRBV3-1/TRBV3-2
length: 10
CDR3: ASTQGHSPLH

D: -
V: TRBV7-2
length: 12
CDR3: ASGKQGGSYEQY

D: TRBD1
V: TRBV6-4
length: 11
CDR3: ASSPGQGDWAF

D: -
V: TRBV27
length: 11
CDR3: ASRTAGANVLT

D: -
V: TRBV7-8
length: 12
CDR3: ASSLVQGNTEAF

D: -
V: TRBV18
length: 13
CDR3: ASSPLGQFSDTQY

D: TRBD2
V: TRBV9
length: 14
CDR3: ASSVEGLAVSNEQF